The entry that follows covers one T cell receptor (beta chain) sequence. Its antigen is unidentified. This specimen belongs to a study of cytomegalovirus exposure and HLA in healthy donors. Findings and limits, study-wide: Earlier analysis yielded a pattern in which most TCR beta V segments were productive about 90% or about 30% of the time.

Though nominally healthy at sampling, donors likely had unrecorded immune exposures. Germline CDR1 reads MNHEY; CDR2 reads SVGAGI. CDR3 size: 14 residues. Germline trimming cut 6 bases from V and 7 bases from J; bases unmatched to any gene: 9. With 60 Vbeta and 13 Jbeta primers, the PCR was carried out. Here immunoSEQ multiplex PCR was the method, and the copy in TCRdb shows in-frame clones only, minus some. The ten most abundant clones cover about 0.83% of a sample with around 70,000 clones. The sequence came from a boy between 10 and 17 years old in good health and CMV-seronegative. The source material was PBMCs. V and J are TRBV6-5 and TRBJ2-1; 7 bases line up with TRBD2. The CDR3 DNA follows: TGTGCCAGCAGCCCGGGGGGTGCGAGAAATGAGCAGTTCTTC. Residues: CASSPGGARNEQFF.